The present TCR beta chain was sequenced within a study of T cells in localized non-small cell lung cancer. Profiled with immunoSEQ multiplex PCR; TCRdb holds only in-frame clones, not every one. The table lists approximately 4,000 clones, about 30% of them singletons. The CDR3 runs to 11 residues. Looked up from germline, CDR1 is GTSNPN and CDR2 is SVGIG (reference sequence). Trimming took off 4 bases at V and 6 bases at J, with 9 bases between the two ends. Sequencing used lung tumor tissue, obtained before any cancer treatment. This clonotype was sampled from a man between 35 and 75 years old with stage II lung adenocarcinoma. V usage is TRBV30 and J usage is TRBJ1-1; perhaps TRBD1 as D (5 bases). Here the CDR3 DNA reads TGTGCCTGGAAGAGGGGTTCTGAAGCTTTCTTT. Translation gives CAWKRGSEAFF. Variable domain in full (rest from reference TRBV30 and TRBJ1-1): SQTIHQWPATLVQPVGSPLSLECTVEGTSNPNLYWYRQAAGRGLQLLFYSVGIGQISSEVPQNLSASRPQDRQFILSSKKLLLSDSGFYLCAWKRGSEAFFGQGTRLTVV.